The 8 T cell receptor beta chains below were found in one sample sequenced in a study of shared clonotypes between healthy human individuals. Measured with immunoSEQ multiplex PCR; TCRdb has only the in-frame clones, and not every one. The sample lists about 1 million clones, approximately 70% seen once, with roughly 1.5% in the top ten. Sequencing was carried out using memory CD4+ T cells sorted from blood. Regarding subset: CD45RA-negative fraction. These receptor sequences come from a man in his late teens or twenties in good health.

The chain employs TRBV7-8 and TRBJ2-3; 12 bases fit TRBD2. The CDR3 covers 16 residues. The germline V gene has CDR1 SGHVS and CDR2 FQNEAQ. V shed 0 bases and J 6 bases; nucleotides not matched to a gene: 4. The CDR3: CASSLAASGRGDTQYF. The CDR3 DNA reads as TGTGCCAGCAGCTTAGCGGCTAGCGGGAGGGGGGATACGCAGTATTTT.

The V gene is TRBV7-9, the J gene TRBJ2-7; D unclear. V dropped 5 bases and J dropped 5 bases, with 10 bases sitting between them. The CDR3 extends over 12 amino acids. Germline values: CDR1 SEHNR, CDR2 FQNEAQ (reference sequence). CDR3 DNA: TGTGCCAGCAGCCCAAACTACGACGAGCAGTACTTC. Translated, it gives CASSPNYDEQYF.

A note on this clone: In the same sample, other DNA sequences code for this CDR3. V gene TRBV19 combines with J gene TRBJ2-5, with 9 nucleotides matching TRBD2. V lost 3 bases and J lost 3; bases outside the gene matches: 2. Germline assignment: CDR1 LNHDA and CDR2 SQIVND (reference sequence). The CDR3 extends over 14 amino acids. CDR3 nucleotide sequence: TGTGCCAGTAGTATCCGACTAGCGGAAGAGACCCAGTACTTC. It is translated as CASSIRLAEETQYF.

The chain joins TRBV30 to TRBJ1-2; 10 bases agree with TRBD1. J lost 5 bases, V lost 1 base, and 4 bases had no gene match. The CDR3 covers 14 residues. Germline V gene sequence: CDR1 GTSNPN, CDR2 SVGIG (reference sequence). CDR3 in DNA: TGTGCCTGGAGTGGACAGGGGGCGAGGTATGGCTACACCTTC. The encoded protein is CAWSGQGARYGYTF.

This clone turned up a few times. The chain employs TRBV7-6 and TRBJ2-3; D is uncertain. The CDR3 has 11 amino acids. The germline gives CDR1 SGHVS, CDR2 FNYEAQ. The V and J ends lost 2 bases and 5 bases respectively, with 2 bases between them. CDR3: CASSLQDTQYF. Here the CDR3 DNA reads TGTGCCAGCAGCTTACAAGATACGCAGTATTTT.

The chain uses TRBV30 and TRBJ2-3, with D possibly being TRBD1 (5 bases). The CDR3 is 13 amino acids. Germline assignment: CDR1 GTSNPN and CDR2 SVGIG (reference sequence). V was cut by 3 bases and J by 0 bases, with 7 bases left in between. Here the CDR3 reads CAWRTVSTDTQYF. The CDR3 DNA is TGTGCCTGGAGGACAGTGAGCACAGATACGCAGTATTTT.

V and J are TRBV5-5 and TRBJ1-2; 8 positions match TRBD1. V lost 4 bases, J lost 8 bases, and 7 bases stayed unmatched. Germline V gene data show CDR1 as SGHKS and CDR2 as YYEKEE (reference sequence). The CDR3 is 13 residues long. Here the CDR3 DNA reads TGTGCCAGCAGCCCATTGACAGGGGAAGGCTACACCTTC. This sequence encodes CASSPLTGEGYTF.

The chain uses TRBV5-5 and TRBJ2-7, with TRBD2 as a possible D gene (6 bases). Per the germline V gene, CDR1 is SGHKS and CDR2 is YYEKEE (reference sequence). V was pared by 0 bases and J by 4 bases, with 11 bases between. The CDR3 is 14 residues long. The CDR3 nucleotides read TGTGCCAGCAGCTTGGGACTCAGCGGGTACGAGCAGTACTTC. Translating it yields CASSLGLSGYEQYF. The entire variable domain, with the rest obtained from reference TRBV5-5 and TRBJ2-7, is as follows: DAGVTQSPTHLIKTRGQQVTLRCSPISGHKSVSWYQQVLGQGPQFIFQYYEKEERGRGNFPDRFSARQFPNYSSELNVNALLLGDSALYLCASSLGLSGYEQYFGPGTRLTVT.